The 26 T cell receptor beta chains listed next were all sequenced from one sample in a study of shared clonotypes between healthy human individuals. Method: immunoSEQ multiplex PCR; TCRdb's copy keeps in-frame clones and lacks some. The repertoire has roughly 650,000 clones, 90% to 97% of them found once; the top ten carry 0.11%. CD45RO-negative, CCR7-selected cells formed the naive CD8 fraction, which excluded terminally differentiated effector memory CD45RA+ cells. Material for sequencing was naive CD8+ T cells sorted from blood. The receptors here all came from a woman in her thirties in good health.

With respect to this clone: The sample carries other DNA sequences with the same CDR3. V usage is TRBV27 and J usage is TRBJ1-1; the match to TRBD1 covers 8 bases. CDR1 is MNHEY, CDR2 SMNVEV, per germline (reference sequence). This CDR3 comprises 14 residues. V dropped 2 bases and J dropped 1; count of bases not matched to a gene: 0. This CDR3 reads CASSLDRGNTEAFF. The CDR3 DNA is TGTGCCAGCAGTTTAGACAGGGGGAACACTGAAGCTTTCTTT.

The gene calls are TRBV27 and TRBJ2-6; D remains unclear. Germline CDR1 is MNHEY and CDR2 is SMNVEV (reference sequence). V was pared by 0 bases and J by 2 bases, with 5 bases between. The CDR3 runs to 15 residues. CDR3 region: CASSLSGPGANVLTF. CDR3 coding DNA: TGTGCCAGCAGTTTATCTGGCCCTGGGGCCAACGTCCTGACTTTC.

The rearrangement uses TRBV4-1 and TRBJ2-1; D ambiguous. This CDR3 has 12 amino acids. Trimming cost V 8 bases and J 0 bases, with 5 bases left between them. From germline, CDR1 is MGHRA and CDR2 YSYEKL. CDR3 amino acids: CASRDSYNEQFF. In DNA form, the CDR3 reads TGCGCCAGCCGTGACTCCTACAATGAGCAGTTCTTC.

The chain uses TRBV28 and TRBJ2-3, with TRBD1 matching 9 bases. Germline CDR1 is MDHEN and CDR2 is SYDVKM. V lost 7 bases and J lost 3; bases outside the gene matches: 5. This CDR3 has 14 amino acids. CDR3 coding DNA: TGTGCCAGCACCGGACAGGGGACGACAGATACGCAGTATTTT. Encoded protein: CASTGQGTTDTQYF.

The gene calls are TRBV4-1 and TRBJ2-1; D is perhaps TRBD2 (6 bases). The CDR3 contains 17 residues. CDR1 and CDR2 (germline): MGHRA, YSYEKL. Trimming stripped 0 bases from V and 8 bases from J, with 20 bases between. The CDR3 coding sequence is TGCGCCAGCAGCCAAGATCCACCGGGAGTGGGTCAGTATGAGCAGTTCTTC. Translating gives CASSQDPPGVGQYEQFF.

V usage is TRBV6-1 and J usage is TRBJ2-7; 10 bases match TRBD1. The CDR3 spans 15 residues. With V trimmed by 7 bases and J by 9 bases, 15 bases remained unmatched. CDR1 MNHNS and CDR2 SASEGT come from the germline V gene. The CDR3 region is CASTRPRTGGLVQYF. CDR3 DNA: TGTGCCAGCACCCGGCCCCGGACAGGGGGTTTGGTGCAGTACTTC.

This chain links TRBV28 with TRBJ2-7; D remains unclear. Germline CDR1 is MDHEN and CDR2 is SYDVKM. Trimming removed 5 bases from V and 3 bases from J, with 14 bases in between. This CDR3 has 14 residues. The CDR3 reads CASSPVTENYEQYF. The DNA of the CDR3 is TGTGCCAGCAGTCCCGTCACAGAAAACTACGAGCAGTACTTC. Full variable domain (outside the CDR3, taken from reference TRBV28 and TRBJ2-7): DVKVTQSSRYLVKRTGEKVFLECVQDMDHENMFWYRQDPGLGLRLIYFSYDVKMKEKGDIPEGYSVSREKKERFSLILESASTNQTSMYLCASSPVTENYEQYFGPGTRLTVT.

As to this clone: Other DNA sequences in this specimen translate into the identical CDR3. The gene calls are TRBV28 and TRBJ1-4; D is unclear. V was shortened by 6 bases and J by 7 bases, with 6 bases between the two germline ends. This CDR3 has 11 amino acids. Germline V gene sequence: CDR1 MDHEN, CDR2 SYDVKM. The CDR3 loop reads CASSLGEKLFF. The CDR3 nucleotides read TGTGCCAGCAGCCTAGGTGAAAAACTGTTTTTT. Full variable domain (outside the CDR3, taken from reference TRBV28 and TRBJ1-4): DVKVTQSSRYLVKRTGEKVFLECVQDMDHENMFWYRQDPGLGLRLIYFSYDVKMKEKGDIPEGYSVSREKKERFSLILESASTNQTSMYLCASSLGEKLFFGSGTQLSVL.

The rearrangement links TRBV5-6 to TRBJ2-5, with D maybe TRBD2 (6 bases). Germline assignment: CDR1 SGHDT and CDR2 YYEEEE. The CDR3 has 11 amino acids. Trimming pared 4 bases from V and 8 bases from J, leaving 9 bases between. The CDR3 loop reads CASSVGGTQYF. DNA of the CDR3: TGTGCCAGCAGCGTCGGGGGAACCCAGTACTTC.

The V call is TRBV28, the J call TRBJ2-5, with TRBD2 identical over 10 bases. The CDR3 extends over 16 amino acids. The germline V gene has CDR1 MDHEN and CDR2 SYDVKM. V was clipped by 0 bases and J by 5 bases; unmatched bases: 6. The CDR3 DNA reads as TGTGCCAGCAGTTTATGGGCTAGCGGGAGTGAGGAGACCCAGTACTTC. Encoded protein: CASSLWASGSEETQYF.

The rearrangement links TRBV13 to TRBJ2-7, with 8 nucleotides matching TRBD1. The V segment lost 5 bases and the J segment 3 bases; nucleotides outside the gene matches: 12. The germline V gene encodes CDR1 PRHDT and CDR2 FYEKMQ (reference sequence). The CDR3 extends over 16 amino acids. The CDR3 nucleotides read TGTGCCAGCAGCCCCATAGGGGAAACAGGGGGCTACGAGCAGTACTTC. Residues: CASSPIGETGGYEQYF.

The chain carries TRBV4-2 and TRBJ2-7, with D tentatively TRBD2 (6 bases). The V gene lost 1 base and the J gene lost 2 bases, with 12 bases spanning the gap. The CDR3 extends over 15 amino acids. Looked up from germline, CDR1 is LGHNA and CDR2 is YNFKEQ. CDR3 sequence reads: CASSQVTRGTYEQYF. As DNA, the CDR3 is TGTGCCAGCAGCCAAGTGACGCGGGGCACCTACGAGCAGTACTTC.

The chain employs TRBV7-2 and TRBJ2-1; possibly TRBD2 for D (6 bases). Germline values: CDR1 SGHTA, CDR2 FQGNSA. Between the trimmed V and J ends, which lost 1 base and 2 bases, there was a span of 12 bases. This CDR3 comprises 16 residues. The CDR3 DNA reads as TGTGCCAGCAGCTTAGAGTGGGCGGGGCCCTACAATGAGCAGTTCTTC. Translated, it gives CASSLEWAGPYNEQFF.

Remarks on this clone: The identical CDR3 is also encoded by other nucleotide sequences in the sample. The chain links TRBV27 to TRBJ2-7; perhaps TRBD1 as D (6 bases). The CDR3 sequence is 13 residues long. Germline V gene data show CDR1 as MNHEY and CDR2 as SMNVEV (reference sequence). V lost 3 bases to trimming and J lost 3 bases, with 9 bases between them. The CDR3 nucleotides are TGTGCCAGCAGTTTGGGGGCGCGCTACGAGCAGTACTTC. Its protein product is CASSLGARYEQYF.

This clone has just one count. The junction shows a germline mismatch at one end, possibly a read error. The chain recombines TRBV27 with TRBJ2-7; D is unclear. The CDR3 totals 13 residues. Germline V gene data show CDR1 as MNHEY and CDR2 as SMNVEV (reference sequence). The CDR3 is CASSLAYPYEQCF. The DNA of the CDR3 is TGTGCCAGCAGTTTAGCTTATCCCTACGAGCAGTGCTTC.

V usage is TRBV11-2 and J usage is TRBJ2-3; perhaps TRBD2 as D (5 bases). CDR3 size: 15 residues. Germline lookup yields CDR1 SGHAT and CDR2 FQNNGV. V shed 2 bases and J shed 5 bases, with 14 bases lying between them. CDR3 protein: CASSLSILAGDTQYF. Written as DNA, the CDR3 is TGTGCCAGCAGCTTATCGATCCTAGCTGGAGATACGCAGTATTTT.

This chain connects TRBV7-8 to TRBJ2-1, with TRBD2 identical over 10 bases. The V and J ends lost 2 bases and 2 bases, in that order; junction bases with no gene match: 9. CDR3 length equals 18 residues. Germline assignment: CDR1 SGHVS and CDR2 FQNEAQ. The CDR3 nucleotides are TGTGCCAGCAGCTTAAGCGCCCTAGCGGGAGAGGCCTACAATGAGCAGTTCTTC. Its protein product is CASSLSALAGEAYNEQFF.

The chain joins TRBV11-2 to TRBJ2-2; no clear D gene. Germline V CDR1 and CDR2: SGHAT, FQNNGV. V lost 2 bases to trimming and J lost 5 bases, with 6 bases between them. The CDR3 is made up of 13 amino acids. The CDR3 DNA reads as TGTGCCAGCAGCTTACATGGAACCGGGGAGCTGTTTTTT. Encoded protein: CASSLHGTGELFF.

This chain connects TRBV4-2 to TRBJ2-3; unclear D gene. Germline V gene lookup returns CDR1 LGHNA and CDR2 YNFKEQ. V was trimmed by 4 bases and J by 2 bases, leaving 4 bases between them. This CDR3 comprises 12 residues. CDR3 bases: TGTGCCAGCAGCCCATACACAGATACGCAGTATTTT. It translates to CASSPYTDTQYF.

The chain links TRBV21-1 to TRBJ2-3; the D call of TRBD2 is as the table states it, not checked on the DNA. TRBV21-1 is annotated as a pseudogene. This CDR3 is 16 amino acids long. The CDR3, as DNA: TGTGCCAGCAGCAAACTAGGGGGAGGGTACACAGATACGCAGTATTTT. It codes for CASSKLGGGYTDTQYF.

This clone was counted between two and nine times. This chain uses TRBV28 with TRBJ2-2; 8 positions match TRBD1. The germline CDR1 and CDR2 sequences are MDHEN and SYDVKM. V lost 7 bases, J lost 5 bases, and 6 bases stayed unmatched. This CDR3 region has 14 residues. CDR3 bases: TGTGCCAGCAACGGACAGGGAGGAACCGGGGAGCTGTTTTTT. It is translated as CASNGQGGTGELFF.

The V and J genes are TRBV5-1 and TRBJ2-7; 9 bases line up with TRBD1. J lost 3 bases, V lost 4 bases, and 5 bases had no gene match. The CDR3 loop spans 14 amino acids. Germline V gene sequence: CDR1 SGHRS, CDR2 YFSETQ. The CDR3 reads CASSLSGQGYEQYF. CDR3 in DNA: TGCGCCAGCAGCCTATCGGGACAGGGCTACGAGCAGTACTTC.

The V gene is TRBV2, the J gene TRBJ2-2, with D possibly being TRBD2 (6 bases). Germline V gene lookup returns CDR1 SNHLY and CDR2 FYNNEI. Trimming took off 6 bases at V and 2 bases at J, with 16 bases between the two ends. The length of the CDR3 is 16 residues. The CDR3 reads CASRAYSGVNTGELFF. For the CDR3, the DNA is TGTGCCAGCAGGGCTTATAGCGGAGTAAACACCGGGGAGCTGTTTTTT. Full variable domain (outside the CDR3, taken from reference TRBV2 and TRBJ2-2): EPEVTQTPSHQVTQMGQEVILRCVPISNHLYFYWYRQILGQKVEFLVSFYNNEISEKSEIFDDQFSVERPDGSNFTLKIRSTKLEDSAMYFCASRAYSGVNTGELFFGEGSRLTVL.

The J gene is TRBJ2-7, the V gene TRBV5-6; D perhaps matches TRBD1 (5 bases). Between the trimmed V and J ends, which lost 5 bases and 6 bases, there was a span of 12 bases. The CDR3 has 12 residues. Germline V lookup: CDR1 SGHDT, CDR2 YYEEEE. Here the CDR3 reads CASRAGSGEQYF. The CDR3 DNA reads TGTGCCAGCAGGGCAGGGTCTGGCGAGCAGTACTTC.

The rearrangement uses TRBV5-1 and TRBJ1-1; TRBD1 matches at 7 bases. The CDR3 extends over 12 amino acids. With 2 bases clipped from V and 8 bases from J, the junction kept 3 bases outside the gene matches. CDR1 and CDR2 from the germline V gene are SGHRS and YFSETQ. The CDR3 DNA is TGCGCCAGCAGCTTCGGACAGGAGGAAGCTTTCTTT. It specifies CASSFGQEEAFF.

The V call is TRBV5-7, the J call TRBJ1-1; 9 nucleotides line up with TRBD1. TRBV5-7 has ORF status, its function being uncertain. V lost 2 bases, J lost 1 base, and 15 bases stayed unmatched. This CDR3 spans 19 amino acids. The CDR3 sequence: CASSLQGALLTSENTEAFF. In DNA, the CDR3 is TGTGCCAGCAGCTTACAGGGGGCTCTACTTACCTCAGAGAACACTGAAGCTTTCTTT.